This is a list of T cell receptor beta chains from one sample in a study of T cell changes during pregnancy in multiple sclerosis. Using immunoSEQ multiplex PCR, the repertoire was profiled, and TCRdb retains in-frame clones only, with some absent. Here the sample spans about 61,000 clones, approximately 90% being singletons. The sample consisted of peripheral blood, taken in the first trimester of pregnancy. These receptors all stem from a female donor in good health, enrolled as a control in a pregnancy study. The conserved cysteine and the conserved F or W are not part of the CDR3 here. The size of a clone is reported for some rows only, either as once, few or many, or as a class for expanded clones.

j_call clone_size v_call cdr3_length cdr3_aa
TRBJ2-4 - TRBV4-1 15 ASSQTSGGLAKNIQY
TRBJ2-3 - TRBV19 14 ASRDPGQGARGTQY
TRBJ1-6 - TRBV30 18 AWSNYISVPGVSYNSPLH
TRBJ1-5 - TRBV5-8 10 ASINRDGPQH
TRBJ2-1 - TRBV9 13 ASSVAGARGDEQF
TRBJ1-1 few TRBV30 10 AWDTVPPKAF
TRBJ2-7 - TRBV9 13 ASSVSGALSYEQY
TRBJ1-3 - TRBV30 13 AWSPGQGKGNTIY
TRBJ2-5 - TRBV19 13 ASSSSGGPPETQY
TRBJ1-5 - TRBV6-1 12 ASGGGHGNQPQH
TRBJ2-7 once TRBV7-2 14 ASSSGLAGNSYEQY
TRBJ2-3 - TRBV4-3 15 ASSQGLAGGATDTQY
TRBJ2-1 - TRBV18 13 ASSPPRTGDNEQF
TRBJ1-2 - TRBV9 13 ASSVVPRGDYGYT
TRBJ1-3 - TRBV5-6 14 ASSGYRDSSGNTIY
TRBJ1-4 - TRBV27 14 ASSLWSGLVGEKLF
TRBJ2-7 - TRBV21-1 14 ASSHRGTARPGEQY
TRBJ1-1 - TRBV19 10 ASSGQHTEAF
TRBJ2-5 - TRBV5-1 14 ASSSSPGEGQETQY
TRBJ2-7 - TRBV11-2 13 ASRSVRDRGYEQY
TRBJ1-2 once TRBV10-3 11 AIRDRDPYGYT
TRBJ1-5 - TRBV7-7 13 ASTLVDRGDQPQH
TRBJ1-3 - TRBV6-1 13 ASTAGGASGNTIY
TRBJ1-1 - TRBV2 10 ASSRQGHEAF
TRBJ2-7 - TRBV6-6 11 ASREGQAYEQY
TRBJ1-2 few TRBV19 12 ASIAGGEAYGYT
TRBJ1-2 - TRBV5-1 13 ASSLELRENYGYT
TRBJ2-3 - TRBV4-2 15 ASSQGGGGTLTDTQY
TRBJ1-1 - TRBV18 11 ASSPGSGTEAF
TRBJ2-7 - TRBV4-2 13 ASSQESEGFYEQY
TRBJ2-7 - TRBV9 13 ASSVGDGGGYEQY
TRBJ1-1 - TRBV6-1 10 ASMQGGTEAF
TRBJ1-1 - TRBV30 11 AWSPGGRTEAF
TRBJ1-3 once TRBV11-2 13 ASSLRPGSGNTIY
TRBJ1-5 - TRBV10-3 12 AIRDRGGDQPQH
TRBJ1-2 - TRBV7-2 16 ASSSRGKGLLINYGYT
TRBJ2-7 - TRBV27 16 ASSPPIWDRGRSYEQY
TRBJ1-2 - TRBV12-5 12 ASVPSGVGFGYT
TRBJ1-4 - TRBV10-3 13 AISERAQGSEKLF
TRBJ1-2 - TRBV6-6 11 ASSPGQAHWVS
TRBJ1-2 - TRBV4-1 14 ASSPRDMVTNYGYT
TRBJ2-2 - TRBV4-2 13 ASSQEDSGTGELF
TRBJ1-5 - TRBV4-1 13 ASSPEGQGDQPQH
TRBJ1-2 - TRBV27 11 ASSNGQFYGYT
TRBJ1-2 few TRBV7-9 11 ASSSEAGNGYT
TRBJ1-1 - TRBV7-8 16 ASSVSGTGGYADTEAF
TRBJ1-6 - TRBV19 14 ASSIDLGQNNSPLH
TRBJ1-6 - TRBV4-2 12 ASSQHRVESPLH
TRBJ1-2 - TRBV6-5 10 ASSQGIYGYT
TRBJ2-3 - TRBV7-2 13 ASSVGGQPTDTQY
TRBJ2-5 - TRBV7-2 13 ASSLVGGAGETQY